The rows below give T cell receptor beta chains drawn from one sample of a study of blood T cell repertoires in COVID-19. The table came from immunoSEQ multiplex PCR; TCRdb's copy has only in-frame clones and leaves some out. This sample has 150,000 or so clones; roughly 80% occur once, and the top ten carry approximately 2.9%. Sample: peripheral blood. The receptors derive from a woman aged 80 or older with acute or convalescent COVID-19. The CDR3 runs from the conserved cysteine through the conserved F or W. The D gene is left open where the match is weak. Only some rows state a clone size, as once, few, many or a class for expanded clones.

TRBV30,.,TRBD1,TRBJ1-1,CAWGDSYTEAFF,TGTGCCTGGGGGGACAGCTACACTGAAGCTTTCTTT
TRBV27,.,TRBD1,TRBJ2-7,CASRPTGGIYEQYF,TGTGCCAGCAGACCGACAGGGGGCATCTACGAGCAGTACTTC
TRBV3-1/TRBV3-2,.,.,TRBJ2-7,CASSQISGEQYF,TGTGCCAGCAGCCAGATCAGCGGGGAGCAGTACTTC
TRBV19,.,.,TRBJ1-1,CASSARRGFEAFF,TGTGCCAGTAGTGCCCGGCGGGGATTTGAAGCTTTCTTT
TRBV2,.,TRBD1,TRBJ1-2,CASRGTGGSGYTF,TGTGCCTCTAGGGGGACAGGAGGTAGTGGCTACACCTTC
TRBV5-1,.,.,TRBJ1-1,CASSYPDSRNTEAFF,TGCGCCAGCAGCTACCCGGACAGCCGAAACACTGAAGCTTTCTTT
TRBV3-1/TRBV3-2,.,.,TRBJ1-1,CASSQAPLNTEAFF,TGTGCCAGCAGCCAAGCCCCACTAAACACTGAAGCTTTCTTT
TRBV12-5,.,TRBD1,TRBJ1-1,CASGKTGGETEAFF,TGTGCTAGTGGTAAGACAGGGGGCGAAACTGAAGCTTTCTTT
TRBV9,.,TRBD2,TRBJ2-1,CASSVSGGALDEQFF,TGTGCCAGCAGCGTGAGCGGGGGGGCTTTAGATGAGCAGTTCTTC
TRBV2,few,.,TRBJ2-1,CASSEKGSSEGFF,TGTGCCAGCAGTGAGAAAGGTTCCTCTGAGGGGTTCTTC
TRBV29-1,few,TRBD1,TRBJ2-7,CSVASGQGLGEQYF,TGCAGCGTTGCTTCGGGACAGGGATTAGGAGAGCAGTACTTC
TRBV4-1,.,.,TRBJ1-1,CASSQGTAEAFF,TGCGCCAGCAGCCAAGGGACAGCTGAAGCTTTCTTT
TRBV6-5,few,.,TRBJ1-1,CASSYAGMNTEAFF,TGTGCCAGCAGTTACGCAGGCATGAACACTGAAGCTTTCTTT
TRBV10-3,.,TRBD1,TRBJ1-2,CAISDREIGGYTF,TGTGCCATCTCGGACAGGGAGATTGGGGGCTACACCTTC
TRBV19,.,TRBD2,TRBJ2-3,CASSPRGGASTDTQYF,TGTGCCAGTAGCCCCCGGGGGGGAGCTAGCACAGATACGCAGTATTTT
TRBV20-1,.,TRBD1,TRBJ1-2,CSASGTVRVYGYTF,TGCAGTGCTAGTGGGACAGTCAGGGTCTATGGCTACACCTTC
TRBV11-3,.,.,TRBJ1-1,CASSLRDTEAFF,TGTGCCAGCAGCTTGAGAGACACTGAAGCTTTCTTT
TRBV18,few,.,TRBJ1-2,CASSPDSGYGYTF,TGTGCCAGCTCACCGGACTCAGGATATGGCTACACCTTC
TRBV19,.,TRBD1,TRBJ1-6,CASSSHTTGTNSPLHF,TGTGCCAGTAGCTCACACACGACAGGGACAAATTCACCCCTCCACTTT
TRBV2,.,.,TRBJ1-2,CASSEQLGYTF,TGTGCCAGCAGTGAGCAGTTGGGCTACACCTTC
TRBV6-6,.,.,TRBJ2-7,CASSYSTLGLTYEQYF,TGTGCCAGCAGTTACTCAACCCTGGGACTTACCTACGAGCAGTACTTC
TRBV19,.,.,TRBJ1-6,CASSRGGERSPLHF,TGTGCCAGTAGTCGCGGGGGGGAGCGTTCACCCCTCCACTTT
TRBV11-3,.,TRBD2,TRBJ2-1,CASSLGKGLVYNEQFF,TGTGCCAGCAGCTTAGGGAAGGGACTAGTGTACAATGAGCAGTTCTTC